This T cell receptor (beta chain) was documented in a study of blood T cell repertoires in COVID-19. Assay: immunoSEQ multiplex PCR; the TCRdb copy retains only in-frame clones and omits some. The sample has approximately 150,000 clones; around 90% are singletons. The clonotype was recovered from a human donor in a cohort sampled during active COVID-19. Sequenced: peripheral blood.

The CDR3 reads CASSFKDRKQETQYF. The CDR3 region has the DNA TGTGCCAGCAGCTTTAAGGACAGGAAACAAGAGACCCAGTACTTC. V is TRBV7-3 and J is TRBJ2-5; 7 bases map to TRBD1. The J segment lost 2 bases and the V segment lost 3 bases, leaving 6 bases of the junction unmatched. The CDR3 runs 15 residues. Germline values: CDR1 SGHTA, CDR2 FQGTGA.